This T cell receptor (beta chain) stems from a study of blood T cell repertoires in COVID-19. In the study overall: The United States, Italy and Spain supplied acute and convalescent COVID-19 samples. Sample material is recorded as cDNA or gDNA derived from T cells, B-cell-depleted T cells, or PBMCs.

Original processing methods: Amplification of reference gene primers provided the estimated nucleated cell counts. The repertoire was sequenced with immunoSEQ multiplex PCR; TCRdb's copy has only in-frame clones and lacks some. V, J and clone size are taken as reported in that table, and D and trimming were inferred from the DNA itself. The sample has 250,000 or so clones, around 86% seen once. Germline V CDR1 and CDR2: MGHRA, YSYEKL. The CDR3 extends over 15 amino acids. V was pared by 4 bases and J by 4 bases, with 7 bases of the junction left unmatched. Recovered Cohort 3 donors showed two negative PCRs, clearance, or symptom resolution.

Input material: PBMCs or T cells enriched from blood (not recorded which). This sequence was found in a woman between 45 and 60 years old who had recovered from COVID-19. V and J are TRBV4-1 and TRBJ1-3, with 7 bases fitting TRBD1. Here the CDR3 DNA reads TGCGCCAGCAGCCTCCTAACAGGGGCGGGAAACACCATATATTTT. It codes for CASSLLTGAGNTIYF.